A single T cell receptor beta chain is shown here with its context. The antigen remains unidentified. The PCR used 60 Vbeta and 13 Jbeta primers. Here immunoSEQ multiplex PCR was the method, and the copy in TCRdb shows in-frame clones only, minus some. The data hold about 200,000 clones, with more than 60% observed a single time. The sample is drawn from a study of cytomegalovirus exposure and HLA in healthy donors. Study-level findings and limits: Sequencing likely generated an artifact that appeared as a cluster of highly shared sequence variants. Association with HLA alleles at 0.05 false discovery rate was found for around 17,000 TCR beta sequences in a later analysis.

The V gene end was trimmed by 4 bases and the J gene end by 0 bases; junction bases not matched to a gene: 7. Germline CDR1 SGHDT, CDR2 YYEEEE. The CDR3 covers 15 residues. The rearrangement links TRBV5-6 to TRBJ2-7; 7 bases are shared with TRBD1. The material sequenced was PBMCs. This sequence was found in a middle-aged man in good health and CMV-seronegative. The CDR3 region is CASSMDRSFSYEQYF. The CDR3 region has the DNA TGTGCCAGCAGCATGGACAGGTCTTTCTCCTACGAGCAGTACTTC.